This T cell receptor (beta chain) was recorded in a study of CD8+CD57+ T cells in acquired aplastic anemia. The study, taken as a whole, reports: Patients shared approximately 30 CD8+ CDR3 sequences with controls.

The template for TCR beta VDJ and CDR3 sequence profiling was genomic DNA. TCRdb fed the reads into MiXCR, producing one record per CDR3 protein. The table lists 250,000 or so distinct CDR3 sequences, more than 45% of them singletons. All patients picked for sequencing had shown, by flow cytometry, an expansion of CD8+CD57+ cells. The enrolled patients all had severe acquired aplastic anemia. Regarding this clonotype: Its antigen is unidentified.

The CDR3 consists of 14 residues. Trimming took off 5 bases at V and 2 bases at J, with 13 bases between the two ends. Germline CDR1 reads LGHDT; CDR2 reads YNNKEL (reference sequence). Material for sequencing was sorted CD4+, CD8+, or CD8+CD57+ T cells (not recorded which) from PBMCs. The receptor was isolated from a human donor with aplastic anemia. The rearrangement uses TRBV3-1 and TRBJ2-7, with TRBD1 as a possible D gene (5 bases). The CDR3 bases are TGTGCCAGCAGCTCGACAGATACAGCCTACGAGCAGTACTTC. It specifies CASSSTDTAYEQYF.